This TCR beta chain originates from a study of long-term antiretroviral therapy in people with HIV. Study-level information: The earliest samples came about a decade before the 2015 immediate-ART recommendation.

The germline CDR1 and CDR2 sequences are SGHTA and FQGNSA. The V and J ends lost 5 bases and 4 bases respectively, with 12 bases between them. The CDR3 has 14 amino acids. Details on this clone: Its antigen is undetermined.

At survey level, the immunoSEQ assay was run in its v3.0 version. What sequencing targeted per sample was about 40,000-55,000 T-cell genomes. Only in-frame clones appear in the TCRdb table, and some are missing; sequencing was by immunoSEQ multiplex PCR. The sample lists roughly 42,000 clones, 70% to 90% seen once, with under 4.5% in the top ten. General study results and limits: Pre-ART clonal expansions dominated every time point's repertoire. Neither ART adherence, viral resistance nor therapy changes were documented.

This receptor was obtained from a woman aged 45-60 years with HIV. The J gene is TRBJ2-1, the V gene TRBV7-2; the D gene is possibly TRBD1 (7 bases). The material sequenced was unsorted PBMCs, taken 1.2 years after starting antiretroviral therapy. The CDR3 loop reads CASSGGTAYNEQFF. CDR3 nucleotides: TGTGCCAGCAGCGGCGGGACAGCATACAATGAGCAGTTCTTC.